The 22 T cell receptor beta chains listed next were all sequenced from one sample in a study of beta chain features in type 1 diabetes. Study-wide results and limits: The study found moderately but significantly shorter TCRB CDR3s in all four CD4+ subsets of Type 1 diabetes patients.

No antigens are known for them. As every portion of the isolated RNA was reverse transcribed, the sequencing read expressed TCRB transcripts. Method: immunoSEQ multiplex PCR; TCRdb's copy keeps in-frame clones and lacks some. Of around 650,000 clones in the sample, roughly 12% were seen once. The sample consisted of naive CD4+ T cells from blood. These receptors were collected from a man aged 25-45 years with type 1 diabetes.

The table lists this clone with a few counts. This chain joins TRBV27 and TRBJ1-2; the match to TRBD1 covers 8 bases. CDR1 and CDR2 from the germline V gene are MNHEY and SMNVEV (reference sequence). Trimming took 3 bases from V and 3 from J; bases not matched to a gene: 9. The CDR3 has 16 residues. This CDR3 is CASSFIGQGTHYGYTF. The CDR3 DNA sequence: TGTGCCAGCAGTTTCATCGGACAGGGAACCCACTATGGCTACACCTTC.

This sequence joins TRBV7-2 and TRBJ1-6; 10 positions match TRBD1. In germline, CDR1 is SGHTA, CDR2 FQGNSA. The CDR3 length is 14 residues. The V and J ends lost 8 bases and 9 bases, in that order; junction bases with no gene match: 7. CDR3 DNA: TGTGCCAGCTGCCGGGACAGGGGATTTTCACCCCTCCACTTT. Its translation: CASCRDRGFSPLHF.

This clone has only a few counts. The chain has TRBV30 and TRBJ2-2; D not resolved. This CDR3 contains 15 residues. The germline CDR1 and CDR2 sequences are GTSNPN and SVGIG (reference sequence). The germline V and J ends were trimmed by 3 bases and 2 bases, with 13 bases remaining between them. The CDR3 DNA reads as TGTGCCTGGAGCCCTTACGCCCGCAACACCGGGGAGCTGTTTTTT. Its translation: CAWSPYARNTGELFF.

There are a few counts of this clone. The rearrangement joins TRBV5-4 to TRBJ1-2; 8 nucleotides line up with TRBD1. The J segment lost 4 bases and the V segment lost 5 bases, leaving 1 base of the junction unmatched. The CDR3 extends over 12 amino acids. Germline values: CDR1 SGHNT, CDR2 YYREEE (reference sequence). This CDR3 reads CASSQGAYGYTF. The CDR3 DNA reads as TGTGCCAGCAGTCAGGGGGCCTATGGCTACACCTTC.

This chain connects TRBV30 to TRBJ1-2; D remains unclear. Germline assignment: CDR1 GTSNPN and CDR2 SVGIG (reference sequence). This CDR3 contains 14 residues. Trimming removed 0 bases from V and 4 bases from J, with 12 bases in between. The CDR3 spells CAWSVLIETYGYTF. CDR3 coding DNA: TGTGCCTGGAGTGTACTGATTGAAACCTATGGCTACACCTTC.

V and J are TRBV12-5 and TRBJ1-2; weak D call: TRBD1 (5 bases). Trimming pared 5 bases from V and 3 bases from J, leaving 10 bases between. The CDR3 is made up of 13 amino acids. Per the germline V gene, CDR1 is LGHNT and CDR2 is FRNRAP. CDR3 region: CASGRGTDYGYTF. Written as DNA, the CDR3 is TGTGCTAGTGGTCGCGGGACGGACTATGGCTACACCTTC.

This clone was seen a handful of times. DNA for the CDR3: TGTGCCAGCAGCTTTCGACAGGGGGCTTACGAGCAGTACTTC. It codes for CASSFRQGAYEQYF. The J gene is TRBJ2-7, the V gene TRBV11-2; 10 nucleotides match TRBD1. V shed 3 bases and J 4 bases; nucleotides not matched to a gene: 3. This CDR3 is 14 amino acids long. Germline V gene sequence: CDR1 SGHAT, CDR2 FQNNGV.

V usage is TRBV10-3 and J usage is TRBJ2-1; D not resolved. CDR3 size: 11 residues. The ends were cut back, 2 bases at V and 6 bases at J, with 2 bases in the middle. Germline V lookup: CDR1 ENHRY, CDR2 SYGVKD. For the CDR3, the DNA is TGTGCCATCAGTGAGGTCAATGAGCAGTTCTTC. It specifies CAISEVNEQFF.

This chain uses TRBV4-2 with TRBJ2-7; TRBD2 might be the D (6 bases). V was cut by 0 bases and J by 4 bases, with 16 bases left in between. Germline-derived CDR1 and CDR2 are LGHNA and YNFKEQ. This CDR3 is built from 16 residues. The DNA for the CDR3 is TGTGCCAGCAGCCAAGATTGGGCGGGAACCCTTTACGAGCAGTACTTC. Amino acid sequence: CASSQDWAGTLYEQYF.

The CDR3 region is CASHEGTDTQYF. CDR3 DNA sequence: TGTGCCAGCCACGAGGGCACAGATACGCAGTATTTT. The chain joins TRBV5-7 to TRBJ2-3; D not resolved. TRBV5-7 is reported as an ORF; its role is uncertain. CDR3 size: 12 residues. V was shortened by 7 bases and J by 1 base, with 7 bases between the two germline ends.

As regards this clone: This CDR3 is also generated by other DNA sequences in the sample. The CDR3 sequence: CASSIGRQETQYF. The CDR3 DNA sequence: TGTGCCAGTAGTATCGGCCGGCAAGAGACCCAGTACTTC. V gene TRBV19 combines with J gene TRBJ2-5; D not certain. The length of the CDR3 is 13 residues. Per germline, CDR1 LNHDA and CDR2 SQIVND (reference sequence). V was shortened by 3 bases and J by 2 bases, with 7 bases between the two germline ends.

This clone was seen a single time. The chain recombines TRBV30 with TRBJ1-4; possibly TRBD1 for D (6 bases). Trimming removed 0 bases from V and 8 bases from J, with 10 bases in between. The germline V gene encodes CDR1 GTSNPN and CDR2 SVGIG (reference sequence). This CDR3 has 13 amino acids. The CDR3 sequence is CAWSVGQGEKLFF. The CDR3 DNA is TGTGCCTGGAGTGTAGGTCAGGGGGAAAAACTGTTTTTT.

V is TRBV5-4 and J is TRBJ1-2; D call uncertain. The CDR3 consists of 14 residues. Germline V gene sequence: CDR1 SGHNT, CDR2 YYREEE (reference sequence). Deletions cut 4 bases from V and 5 bases from J, with 15 bases between. In DNA form, the CDR3 reads TGTGCCAGCAGCCCACCCAACCAGGCGTATGGCTACACCTTC. Translating it yields CASSPPNQAYGYTF.

The CDR3 protein is CASSQILDRDTGELFF. The CDR3, as DNA: TGTGCCAGCAGCCAAATCCTGGACAGGGACACCGGGGAGCTGTTTTTT. The rearrangement links TRBV7-9 to TRBJ2-2, with 8 bases identical to TRBD1. Germline values: CDR1 SEHNR, CDR2 FQNEAQ (reference sequence). This CDR3 comprises 16 residues. V shed 5 bases and J 3 bases; nucleotides not matched to a gene: 8.

This clone was seen a handful of times. The CDR3 coding sequence is TGTGCCAGCAGTTATCCAGCCCGGGATGGCTACACCTTC. Protein product: CASSYPARDGYTF. The chain combines TRBV6-6 with TRBJ1-2; no clear D gene. V was pared by 3 bases and J by 6 bases, with 11 bases between. Per germline, CDR1 MNHNY and CDR2 SVGAGI (reference sequence). The CDR3 consists of 13 residues.

Worth noting for this clone: Within the sample, other DNA sequences also encode this same CDR3. The chain has TRBV20-1 and TRBJ2-5; unclear D gene. CDR3 length: 10 residues. Germline V gene data show CDR1 as DFQATT and CDR2 as SNEGSKA (reference sequence). Trimming cost V 3 bases and J 4 bases, with 3 bases left between them. The CDR3 reads CSASGETQYF. As DNA, the CDR3 is TGCAGTGCTAGTGGAGAGACCCAGTACTTC.

This clone turned up a few times. The chain recombines TRBV18 with TRBJ1-2, with D perhaps TRBD1 (5 bases). The V gene's germline CDR1 is KGHSH and CDR2 LQKENI. CDR3 size: 15 residues. V shed 0 bases and J shed 8 bases, with 16 bases lying between them. The CDR3 protein is CASSPPGFGGDGYTF. In DNA form, the CDR3 reads TGTGCCAGCTCACCACCAGGATTCGGGGGGGACGGCTACACCTTC.

Points on this clone: The same CDR3 arises from other DNA sequences in this sample as well. This chain's CDR3 is CAISGTSGGLYEQYF. CDR3 in DNA: TGTGCCATCAGTGGAACTAGCGGGGGCCTCTACGAGCAGTACTTC. The rearrangement uses TRBV10-3 and TRBJ2-7; 11 bases align to TRBD2. The length of the CDR3 is 15 residues. V trimming: 4 bases; J trimming: 3 bases; junction bases outside the gene matches: 5. CDR1 is ENHRY and CDR2 is SYGVKD in the germline V gene.

The rearrangement joins TRBV7-2 to TRBJ1-2; no definite D call. Per the germline V gene, CDR1 is SGHTA and CDR2 is FQGNSA. V lost 5 bases and J 4 bases, leaving 8 bases between the germline ends. The CDR3 runs to 12 residues. The CDR3: CASSQRSYGYTF. The CDR3 DNA reads TGTGCCAGCAGCCAGCGGAGCTATGGCTACACCTTC.

This clone appeared a few times. DNA of the CDR3: TGTGCCAGCAGCCAACAGGCGGCGGCCGGGGATGTAAATGAGCAGTTCTTC. Translated: CASSQQAAAGDVNEQFF. The genes are TRBV4-2 and TRBJ2-1; TRBD2 might be the D (5 bases). CDR3 length: 17 residues. Trimming cost V 2 bases and J 7 bases, with 21 bases left between them. Germline assignment: CDR1 LGHNA and CDR2 YNFKEQ.

This clone was counted only a few times. The V gene is TRBV5-4, the J gene TRBJ2-1, with D maybe TRBD1 (6 bases). Per the germline V gene, CDR1 is SGHNT and CDR2 is YYREEE (reference sequence). V lost 4 bases to trimming and J lost 4 bases, with 15 bases between them. The CDR3 contains 15 residues. In DNA form, the CDR3 reads TGTGCCAGCAGCCTTCAGACAGGCCCGTACAATGAGCAGTTCTTC. It encodes CASSLQTGPYNEQFF.

The genes are TRBV6-6 and TRBJ2-7, with D perhaps TRBD2 (6 bases). Germline CDR1 and CDR2: MNHNY and SVGAGI (reference sequence). The CDR3 extends over 11 amino acids. V lost 7 bases, J lost 7 bases, and 11 bases lay in between. CDR3 sequence reads: CASTGTGEQYF. CDR3 nucleotides: TGTGCCAGCACAGGGACTGGAGAGCAGTACTTC.